The 10 T cell receptor beta chains presented below share a single source sample, sequenced in a study of vaccination and CD4 T cells after COVID-19 (dated by TCRdb to between 2022 and 2023). Library prep was done by PCR. The instrument given in TCRdb is Illumina iSeq 100. DNA from cultured CD4+ T cells underwent TCR sequencing with the Oncomine TCR Beta short-read assay at the Johns Hopkins FTIC core. TCRdb redid the processing of the public reads, applying fastp at Q25 and MiXCR, and retained in-frame beta chains. When rows share a CDR3 protein, they turn into one entry using the most common DNA and genes. The table for this sample lists approximately 21,000 distinct CDR3 sequences; around a quarter of them were counted only once. The ten most abundant clones make up about a tenth of the sample. According to the study, the label for this sample's treatment or condition signals: roughly 10-day PBMC culture with coronavirus spike peptide pools or control peptides (ViraFEST assay).

Their target antigens are unknown. The specimen was cultured CD4+ T cells from blood. These receptors all come from a human donor with COVID-19.

The CDR3 reads CASSPPWGDYGYTF. DNA for the CDR3: TGTGCCAGCTCACCACCTTGGGGCGACTATGGCTACACCTTC. This chain links TRBV18 with TRBJ1-2, with D possibly TRBD1 on 5 matching bases. The CDR3 totals 14 residues. V was cut by 0 bases and J by 3 bases, with 8 bases left in between. Looked up from germline, CDR1 is KGHSH and CDR2 is LQKENI.

This chain links TRBV19 with TRBJ2-7; no reliable D call. Germline CDR1 reads LNHDA; CDR2 reads SQIVND (reference sequence). This CDR3 has 14 residues. V was clipped by 2 bases and J by 5 bases, with 13 bases between them. The CDR3 loop reads CASSINPGRNEQYF. CDR3 nucleotides: TGTGCCAGTAGTATAAATCCGGGCCGGAACGAGCAGTACTTC. The variable domain in full, completed from reference TRBV19 and TRBJ2-7, reads DGGITQSPKYLFRKEGQNVTLSCEQNLNHDAMYWYRQDPGQGLRLIYYSQIVNDFQKGDIAEGYSVSREKKESFPLTVTSAQKNPTAFYLCASSINPGRNEQYFGPGTRLTVT.

CDR3 DNA sequence: TGTGCCAGCAGTGGCCGACTGGCGAACACCGGGGAGCTGTTTTTT. Its translation: CASSGRLANTGELFF. The chain combines TRBV6-1 with TRBJ2-2; D unresolved. With 4 bases removed from V and 0 bases from J, the gap between germline ends came to 9 bases. The CDR3 contains 15 residues. Germline values: CDR1 MNHNS, CDR2 SASEGT.

The chain couples TRBV10-3 to TRBJ2-7, with TRBD2 identical over 7 bases. Germline loops: CDR1 ENHRY, CDR2 SYGVKD. V was pared by 8 bases and J by 5 bases, with 6 bases of the junction left unmatched. The CDR3 is 12 amino acids. CDR3 DNA sequence: TGTGCCATCCGCGGGGGTACGAACGAGCAGTACTTC. It encodes CAIRGGTNEQYF.

This clonotype has only a few counts. The rearrangement links TRBV6-1 to TRBJ2-2, with TRBD2 matching over 8 bases. CDR3 length: 19 residues. J was trimmed by 0 bases and V by 7 bases; bases with no gene match: 16. Germline V CDR1 and CDR2: MNHNS, SASEGT. CDR3 nucleotides: TGTGCCAGCACGCGGGGGGACTTAGATTTATATGCGAACACCGGGGAGCTGTTTTTT. Translation gives CASTRGDLDLYANTGELFF.

There are a few counts of this clonotype. The chain links TRBV19 to TRBJ2-7, with unresolved D. V gave up 4 bases and J gave up 7 bases, with 11 bases separating them. CDR3 length: 12 amino acids. CDR1 LNHDA and CDR2 SQIVND come from the germline V gene (reference sequence). The CDR3 loop is CASSTSLGEQYF. The CDR3, as DNA: TGTGCCAGTAGTACCAGCTTGGGGGAGCAGTACTTC. Based on the CDR3 plus reference TRBV19 and TRBJ2-7, the full variable domain is DGGITQSPKYLFRKEGQNVTLSCEQNLNHDAMYWYRQDPGQGLRLIYYSQIVNDFQKGDIAEGYSVSREKKESFPLTVTSAQKNPTAFYLCASSTSLGEQYFGPGTRLTVT.

The V gene is TRBV28, the J gene TRBJ1-5; no clear D. Trimming stripped 2 bases from V and 0 bases from J, with 14 bases between. Germline V gives CDR1 MDHEN, CDR2 SYDVKM. CDR3 length: 17 amino acids. The DNA for the CDR3 is TGTGCCAGCAGTTTAGGTAAGGCAGCGTATAGCAATCAGCCCCAGCATTTT. This codes for CASSLGKAAYSNQPQHF.

The genes are TRBV2 and TRBJ2-5; D possibly corresponds to TRBD1 (6 bases). V shed 2 bases and J shed 5 bases, with 9 bases lying between them. The CDR3 length is 13 residues. The germline V gene encodes CDR1 SNHLY and CDR2 FYNNEI. The CDR3 DNA sequence: TGTGCCAGCAGTGAAAGGGGGTCGGAGACCCAGTACTTC. It specifies CASSERGSETQYF.

The chain carries TRBV7-2 and TRBJ1-2; tentative D call: TRBD1 (6 bases). V lost 5 bases, J lost 5 bases, and 12 bases lay in between. From germline, CDR1 is SGHTA and CDR2 FQGNSA. CDR3 length: 13 amino acids. The CDR3 DNA follows: TGTGCCAGCAGCCTGGGGGGACAATATGGCTACACCTTC. Translated: CASSLGGQYGYTF.

In this sample, this clonotype turned up a few times. V and J are TRBV4-1 and TRBJ1-2; D is perhaps TRBD1 (6 bases). Germline V gene sequence: CDR1 MGHRA, CDR2 YSYEKL. This CDR3 has 14 residues. Trimming cost V 1 base and J 6 bases, with 12 bases left between them. The CDR3 loop reads CASSQVWQGNGYTF. The DNA for the CDR3 is TGCGCCAGCAGCCAAGTTTGGCAGGGGAATGGCTACACCTTC.